This TCR beta chain was identified in a study of early T cells in non-severe SARS-CoV-2 infection. On the study more broadly: From unsorted whole blood, bulk RNA was sequenced, and the chains remained unpaired.

Whole-study findings and limits: Anti-spike CD8 responses were favored in VDJdb matching, and private and CD4 specificities were missed.

The protocol attached unique molecular identifiers to individual cDNA molecules. TCRdb re-derived calls from the 5' RACE reads in MiXCR, one entry per CDR3 protein. The sample includes 40,000 to 55,000 distinct CDR3 sequences, about 7.4% seen only once; the top ten take roughly 5.9%. This clonotype was found once. What it binds is not known. The sequenced sample consisted of whole blood. The source of this sequence is an adult who was a healthcare worker with PCR-confirmed SARS-CoV-2 infection or an uninfected control (not recorded which).

CDR3 DNA: TGCAGTGCATCCAGGGGGAACACTGAAGCTTTCTTT. Protein sequence: CSASRGNTEAFF. The rearrangement joins TRBV20-1 to TRBJ1-1; possible D gene TRBD1, 6 bases. CDR1 is DFQATT, CDR2 SNEGSKA, per germline (reference sequence). This CDR3 spans 12 amino acids. V gave up 6 bases and J gave up 1 base, with 9 bases separating them.